This T cell receptor beta chain was recovered during a study of CD4 T cells in relation to SARS-CoV-2 and coronaviruses. Germline assignment: CDR1 LNHDA and CDR2 SQIVND (reference sequence). With 5 bases clipped from V and 8 bases from J, the junction kept 8 bases outside the gene matches. There are 13 residues in the CDR3. The unexposed donors gave CD4+ T cells in about 2011-2019, prior to COVID-19. CD4+ T cells were isolated from the cells after 10 days of culture. TCRdb's copy holds only in-frame clones and misses some; the assay was immunoSEQ multiplex PCR. The top ten clones hold about 22% of a sample with about 26,000 clones, 73% of them seen once. This clone was counted a single time. Its matching antigen is unknown.

The chain employs TRBV19 and TRBJ1-2; 7 bases align to TRBD1. The sequenced sample consisted of CD4+ T cells from PBMCs, cultured in vitro. The sequence derives from a human donor in good health. The CDR3 here is CASSSDREGGYTF. The CDR3 DNA reads TGTGCCAGTAGTTCTGACAGGGAAGGCGGCTACACCTTC.